Below are 20 T cell receptor beta chains sequenced from a single sample in a study of T cell responses to AZD1222 COVID-19 vaccine. Only in-frame clones appear in the TCRdb table, and some are missing; sequencing was by immunoSEQ multiplex PCR. This sample has approximately 100,000 clones, with about nine tenths found just once. The starting material was peripheral blood, obtained 28 days after the second AZD1222 dose. The receptors stem from an adult who received the AZD1222 COVID-19 vaccine.

The chain couples TRBV9 to TRBJ2-4, with 7 positions matching TRBD1. Trimming cost V 0 bases and J 6 bases; bases outside gene matches: 6. From germline, CDR1 is SGDLS and CDR2 YYNGEE. The CDR3 covers 15 residues. CDR3 region: CASSVVGGAGNIQYF. In DNA, the CDR3 is TGTGCCAGCAGCGTAGTAGGGGGCGCGGGAAACATTCAGTACTTC.

V is TRBV20-1 and J is TRBJ2-5, with D perhaps being TRBD1 or TRBD2 (5 bases each). From germline, CDR1 is DFQATT and CDR2 SNEGSKA (reference sequence). The CDR3 sequence is 11 residues long. Trimming stripped 6 bases from V and 5 bases from J, with 10 bases between. CDR3 DNA sequence: TGCAGTGCCACAGGCGGGGAGACCCAGTACTTC. As protein: CSATGGETQYF.

The chain carries TRBV13 and TRBJ1-6; 7 nucleotides line up with TRBD1. Looked up from germline, CDR1 is PRHDT and CDR2 is FYEKMQ (reference sequence). The CDR3 sequence is 16 residues long. V lost 3 bases, J lost 8 bases, and 10 bases stayed unmatched. The CDR3 region has the DNA TGTGCCAGCAGCTTCCTTTTGGTGCAGGGGGATTCACCCCTCCACTTT. This sequence encodes CASSFLLVQGDSPLHF.

This chain connects TRBV4-1 to TRBJ2-6; D uncertain. The CDR3 is 18 residues long. Trimming left V 2 bases short and J 0 bases short, with 14 bases between. CDR1 is MGHRA and CDR2 is YSYEKL in the germline V gene. CDR3 residues: CASSQRAKVPSGANVLTF. In DNA, the CDR3 is TGCGCCAGCAGCCAAAGGGCGAAAGTACCCTCTGGGGCCAACGTCCTGACTTTC.

This chain uses TRBV6-5 with TRBJ1-5; possibly TRBD1 for D (5 bases). CDR1 is MNHEY, CDR2 SVGAGI, per germline. With 6 bases removed from V and 4 bases from J, the gap between germline ends came to 10 bases. The CDR3 runs to 13 residues. CDR3 protein: CASRPQVNQPQHF. DNA for the CDR3: TGTGCCAGCAGGCCACAGGTAAATCAGCCCCAGCATTTT.

This chain connects TRBV9 to TRBJ1-2; D might be TRBD1 (6 bases). V lost 3 bases to trimming and J lost 6 bases, with 6 bases between them. The CDR3 is 11 residues long. CDR1 and CDR2 from the germline V gene are SGDLS and YYNGEE. CDR3 nucleotide sequence: TGTGCCAGCAGCGGACAGGATGGCTACACCTTC. Translated, it gives CASSGQDGYTF.

The rearrangement joins TRBV11-3 to TRBJ2-1, with a weak D call TRBD2 (5 bases). CDR3 length: 14 residues. CDR1 and CDR2 from the germline V gene are SGHNT and YENEEA. V was pared by 5 bases and J by 0 bases, with 8 bases between. CDR3 bases: TGTGCCAGCAGCCTCGGGGACTCCTACAATGAGCAGTTCTTC. Translating gives CASSLGDSYNEQFF.

The CDR3 DNA follows: TGTGCCAGCAGTCCGACAGGGGCAGGGCACACCATATATTTT. Amino acids: CASSPTGAGHTIYF. V and J are TRBV5-5 and TRBJ1-3, with TRBD1 matching 8 bases. CDR3 length: 14 amino acids. V shed 5 bases, J shed 8 bases, and the junction held 9 bases outside the gene matches. CDR1 is SGHKS, CDR2 YYEKEE, per germline (reference sequence).

V is TRBV6-5 and J is TRBJ2-2; D uncertain. The V end was cut by 1 base, the J end by 6 bases, with 6 bases between. The CDR3 loop spans 13 amino acids. Germline CDR1 reads MNHEY; CDR2 reads SVGAGI. As DNA, the CDR3 is TGTGCCAGCAGTTACTTGGATTCCGGGGAGCTGTTTTTT. Residues: CASSYLDSGELFF.

The chain joins TRBV19 to TRBJ2-5; D perhaps matches TRBD2 (6 bases). CDR1 and CDR2 from the germline V gene are LNHDA and SQIVND (reference sequence). This CDR3 is 12 amino acids long. Trimming took off 7 bases at V and 5 bases at J, with 11 bases between the two ends. The DNA for the CDR3 is TGTGCCAGTACTCCGGACTACGAGACCCAGTACTTC. This codes for CASTPDYETQYF.

The chain combines TRBV19 with TRBJ1-2; 9 nucleotides line up with TRBD1. Germline CDR1 reads LNHDA; CDR2 reads SQIVND (reference sequence). V lost 5 bases, J lost 4 bases, and 8 bases stayed unmatched. This CDR3 has 15 amino acids. The CDR3 spells CASSAQPGQGYGYTF. The CDR3, as DNA: TGTGCCAGTAGTGCGCAACCGGGACAGGGCTATGGCTACACCTTC.

The chain joins TRBV2 to TRBJ1-2; 8 bases line up with TRBD1. Germline V CDR1 and CDR2: SNHLY, FYNNEI. This CDR3 region has 15 residues. With V trimmed by 5 bases and J by 2 bases, 7 bases remained unmatched. CDR3 in amino acids: CASSSRQGTNYGYTF. In nucleotides, the CDR3 is TGTGCCAGCAGTTCTCGACAGGGGACAAACTATGGCTACACCTTC.

This clone has just one count. The J gene is TRBJ1-2, the V gene TRBV5-1, with a weak D call TRBD1 (5 bases). The CDR3 is made up of 15 amino acids. The V and J ends lost 2 bases and 1 base respectively, with 12 bases between them. CDR1 SGHRS and CDR2 YFSETQ come from the germline V gene. CDR3 residues: CASSFGPDSNYGYTF. The CDR3, as DNA: TGCGCCAGCAGCTTTGGGCCTGACAGTAACTATGGCTACACCTTC.

The chain carries TRBV6-2 or TRBV6-3 and TRBJ1-5; D call uncertain. CDR1 is MNHEY, CDR2 SVGEGT, per germline. The germline V and J ends were trimmed by 1 base and 0 bases, with 7 bases remaining between them. The CDR3 is made up of 15 amino acids. The CDR3 coding sequence is TGTGCCAGCAGTTACTATGGGGATAGCAATCAGCCCCAGCATTTT. Translated, it gives CASSYYGDSNQPQHF.

The chain joins TRBV20-1 to TRBJ2-1; the D gene is possibly TRBD1 (5 bases). Germline CDR1 and CDR2: DFQATT and SNEGSKA (reference sequence). CDR3 length: 11 amino acids. The V and J ends lost 3 bases and 6 bases respectively, with 6 bases between them. The chain's CDR3 is CSARTVNEQFF. DNA of the CDR3: TGCAGTGCTAGGACAGTCAATGAGCAGTTCTTC.

V and J are TRBV12-3 or TRBV12-4 and TRBJ2-7; no reliable D call. Trimming cost V 0 bases and J 2 bases, with 5 bases left between them. The CDR3 length is 13 residues. The CDR3 DNA reads TGTGCCAGCAGTTTAGCAGTCACCTACGAGCAGTACTTC. This encodes CASSLAVTYEQYF.

This chain joins TRBV4-1 and TRBJ1-6; D gene uncertain. The CDR3 is 13 amino acids. With 1 base removed from V and 9 bases from J, the gap between germline ends came to 7 bases. The germline gives CDR1 MGHRA, CDR2 YSYEKL. CDR3 coding DNA: TGCGCCAGCAGCCAAGGTCAAGGTTCACCCCTCCACTTT. Amino acids: CASSQGQGSPLHF.

CDR3 region: CSVGRAGTEAFF. In nucleotides, the CDR3 is TGCAGCGTTGGCCGGGCCGGCACTGAAGCTTTCTTT. This chain links TRBV29-1 with TRBJ1-1, with D unclear. The V gene lost 4 bases and the J gene lost 4 bases, with 10 bases spanning the gap. The germline gives CDR1 SQVTM, CDR2 ANQGSEA. This CDR3 is built from 12 residues.

This chain uses TRBV9 with TRBJ2-1; D gene ambiguous. V was cut by 2 bases and J by 5 bases, with 11 bases left in between. Germline V gives CDR1 SGDLS, CDR2 YYNGEE. This CDR3 is built from 14 residues. DNA of the CDR3: TGTGCCAGCAGCGTCCAGACGGTCAACAATGAGCAGTTCTTC. Residues: CASSVQTVNNEQFF.

V and J are TRBV28 and TRBJ1-5; 10 bases line up with TRBD1. The CDR3 has 15 residues. Germline CDR1 MDHEN, CDR2 SYDVKM. J gave up 2 bases and V 5 bases, and 3 bases lay outside the gene matches. CDR3 sequence: CASSRGTGGNQPQHF. The CDR3, as DNA: TGTGCCAGCAGTCGGGGGACAGGGGGCAATCAGCCCCAGCATTTT.